The 11 T cell receptor beta chains below all came from one sample that was sequenced in a study of blood T cell repertoires in COVID-19. Method: immunoSEQ multiplex PCR; TCRdb's copy keeps in-frame clones and lacks some. Here the sample spans 200,000 to 300,000 clones, 84% being singletons. The sequenced sample was peripheral blood. These receptors all come from a human donor in a cohort sampled during active COVID-19.

The rearrangement uses TRBV5-5 and TRBJ2-5; the D gene is possibly TRBD2 (5 bases). This CDR3 contains 13 residues. Germline V CDR1 and CDR2: SGHKS, YYEKEE (reference sequence). The V gene lost 5 bases and the J gene lost 1 base, with 9 bases spanning the gap. For the CDR3, the DNA is TGTGCCAGCAGACGGGAACCCCAAGAGACCCAGTACTTC. This gives the protein CASRREPQETQYF.

The chain joins TRBV5-4 to TRBJ2-1; 10 bases are shared with TRBD2. The trim removed 5 bases at V and 7 bases at J, leaving 9 bases unmatched. This CDR3 is 15 amino acids long. Germline V gene lookup returns CDR1 SGHNT and CDR2 YYREEE (reference sequence). This CDR3 is CASSVPSGSTNEQFF. CDR3 bases: TGTGCCAGCAGTGTGCCTAGCGGGAGTACAAATGAGCAGTTCTTC.

This rearrangement joins TRBV5-8 to TRBJ1-4; 8 nucleotides agree with TRBD1. The CDR3 consists of 15 residues. V lost 1 base and J lost 5; bases outside the gene matches: 4. Germline CDR1 reads SGHTS; CDR2 reads YDEGEE. The CDR3 DNA reads TGTGCCAGCAGCTTGACAGGGACAGGAAATGAAAAACTGTTTTTT. This translates into CASSLTGTGNEKLFF.

The chain couples TRBV18 to TRBJ1-4; D call uncertain. Germline-derived CDR1 and CDR2 are KGHSH and LQKENI. There are 14 residues in the CDR3. V was pared by 3 bases and J by 7 bases, with 12 bases between. The CDR3 loop is CASSPSGSGEKLFF. The CDR3 region has the DNA TGTGCCAGCTCACCGTCGGGGTCGGGTGAAAAACTGTTTTTT.

V usage is TRBV7-2 and J usage is TRBJ1-6; the D is unclear. The V and J ends lost 5 bases and 7 bases respectively, with 12 bases between them. This CDR3 contains 14 residues. Germline V gene data show CDR1 as SGHTA and CDR2 as FQGNSA. The CDR3 protein is CASSADPGNSPLHF. Here the CDR3 DNA reads TGTGCCAGCAGCGCAGACCCAGGCAATTCACCCCTCCACTTT.

Here the CDR3 reads CASSEVAGNYGYTF. DNA for the CDR3: TGTGCCAGCAGTGAAGTGGCAGGGAACTATGGCTACACCTTC. The chain has TRBV2 and TRBJ1-2, with D possibly matching TRBD1 (5 bases). The CDR3 contains 14 residues. CDR1 is SNHLY, CDR2 FYNNEI, per germline. With 1 base removed from V and 2 bases from J, the gap between germline ends came to 8 bases.

The V call is TRBV5-6, the J call TRBJ2-1; a possible D gene is TRBD2 (6 bases). Germline V gene lookup returns CDR1 SGHDT and CDR2 YYEEEE. V lost 3 bases to trimming and J lost 3 bases, with 13 bases between them. This CDR3 is built from 15 residues. The CDR3 sequence is CASSSGLQNYNEQFF. Written as DNA, the CDR3 is TGTGCCAGCAGCTCGGGACTTCAAAACTACAATGAGCAGTTCTTC.

The chain has TRBV2 and TRBJ2-7, with 10 bases that match TRBD1. The CDR3 loop spans 14 amino acids. Germline CDR1 and CDR2: SNHLY and FYNNEI. V lost 6 bases to trimming and J lost 6 bases; unmatched junction nucleotides: 8. CDR3 coding DNA: TGTGCCAGCAGAACCGACAGGGGGCGTCCCGAGCAGTACTTC. Its protein product is CASRTDRGRPEQYF.

The chain carries TRBV5-4 and TRBJ2-7, with 8 bases identical to TRBD2. CDR1 is SGHNT and CDR2 is YYREEE in the germline V gene (reference sequence). With V trimmed by 4 bases and J by 3 bases, 12 bases remained unmatched. The CDR3 is 16 amino acids. The CDR3 spells CASSLLRGGGGYEQYF. The CDR3 bases are TGTGCCAGCAGCCTACTCCGGGGGGGCGGGGGCTACGAGCAGTACTTC. Using reference TRBV5-4 and TRBJ2-7 for the parts outside the CDR3, the full variable domain is ETGVTQSPTHLIKTRGQQVTLRCSSQSGHNTVSWYQQALGQGPQFIFQYYREEENGRGNFPPRFSGLQFPNYSSELNVNALELDDSALYLCASSLLRGGGGYEQYFGPGTRLTVT.

J is TRBJ2-3 and V is TRBV29-1; TRBD1 might be the D (6 bases). Germline CDR1 and CDR2: SQVTM and ANQGSEA. Trimming cost V 2 bases and J 2 bases, with 11 bases left between them. The CDR3 loop spans 14 amino acids. In DNA, the CDR3 is TGCAGCGTTGAACCAGGGGCTCTCACAGATACGCAGTATTTT. It yields the protein CSVEPGALTDTQYF.

The rearrangement joins TRBV29-1 to TRBJ1-2; 12 bases are a match to TRBD1. Trimming at V came to 6 bases and at J to 7 bases, leaving 6 bases not matched to a gene. This CDR3 contains 13 residues. Per the germline V gene, CDR1 is SQVTM and CDR2 is ANQGSEA. CDR3 sequence (DNA): TGCAGCGTGGGGGGACAGGGGGCCCTTGGCTACACCTTC. Its translation: CSVGGQGALGYTF.